This T cell receptor (beta chain) was sequenced during a study of technical replicates of blood from four donors. V was pared by 7 bases and J by 1 base, with 13 bases between. Germline CDR1 and CDR2: SQVTM and ANQGSEA. The CDR3 sequence is 13 residues long. TCRdb keeps only in-frame clones here, not all; method: immunoSEQ multiplex PCR. The table shows 45,000 to 60,000 clones, with about 86% occurring only once. Specimen: PBMCs. This receptor was identified in a human donor in good health. Some clones in this sample may be carry-over from other donors' samples. The rearrangement links TRBV29-1 to TRBJ1-1, with a possible D match to TRBD1 (6 bases). The CDR3, as DNA: TGCAGCGCCCAAAGGGGACAGAACACTGAAGCTTTCTTT. It specifies CSAQRGQNTEAFF.